A single sample is the source of the 21 T cell receptor beta chains below, sequenced in a study of cytomegalovirus exposure and HLA in healthy donors. This PCR relied on a set of 60 Vbeta primers and 13 Jbeta primers. Assay: immunoSEQ multiplex PCR; the TCRdb copy retains only in-frame clones and omits some. The data contain 150,000 to 200,000 clones, 65% to 90% of them singletons. Sequenced sample: PBMCs. Receptor source: a woman between 50 and 59 years old in good health and CMV-seronegative.

The chain couples TRBV6-1 to TRBJ1-2, with D unresolved. Germline V gene lookup returns CDR1 MNHNS and CDR2 SASEGT. The CDR3 sequence is 13 residues long. V was shortened by 7 bases and J by 0 bases, with 9 bases between the two germline ends. The CDR3 loop reads CASKEYSNYGYTF. The CDR3 DNA reads as TGTGCCAGCAAGGAGTATTCTAACTATGGCTACACCTTC.

The chain carries TRBV28 and TRBJ2-1; TRBD2 matches at 14 bases. This CDR3 comprises 16 residues. In germline, CDR1 is MDHEN, CDR2 SYDVKM. Germline trimming cut 8 bases from V and 6 bases from J; bases unmatched to any gene: 9. CDR3 amino acids: CASLSPTSGRVNEQFF. The CDR3 region has the DNA TGTGCCAGCCTGTCCCCGACTAGCGGGAGGGTCAATGAGCAGTTCTTC.

This clone was seen only a few times. The gene calls are TRBV27 and TRBJ2-6; 7 nucleotides match TRBD2. The CDR3 length is 18 residues. Looked up from germline, CDR1 is MNHEY and CDR2 is SMNVEV (reference sequence). After removal of 1 base from V and 0 bases from J, the junction contained 6 bases not matched to a gene. The CDR3, as DNA: TGTGCCAGCAGTTTATATTCGGGAGGTCGCTCTGGGGCCAACGTCCTGACTTTC. Protein sequence: CASSLYSGGRSGANVLTF. The complete variable domain, with remaining parts taken from reference TRBV27 and TRBJ2-6, reads EAQVTQNPRYLITVTGKKLTVTCSQNMNHEYMSWYRQDPGLGLRQIYYSMNVEVTDKGDVPEGYKVSRKEKRNFPLILESPSPNQTSLYFCASSLYSGGRSGANVLTFGAGSRLTVL.

V usage is TRBV27 and J usage is TRBJ2-2, with D possibly TRBD2 on 7 matching bases. Germline values: CDR1 MNHEY, CDR2 SMNVEV (reference sequence). V lost 0 bases to trimming and J lost 4 bases, with 18 bases between them. The CDR3 consists of 18 residues. The CDR3 protein is CASSLSYGGAAITGELFF. The CDR3 DNA follows: TGTGCCAGCAGTTTATCCTATGGGGGGGCCGCGATCACCGGGGAGCTGTTTTTT.

J is TRBJ1-5 and V is TRBV6-1; 7 nucleotides agree with TRBD1. The CDR3 length is 13 residues. The germline V gene has CDR1 MNHNS and CDR2 SASEGT. Trimming at V came to 6 bases and at J to 4 bases, leaving 3 bases not matched to a gene. This CDR3 is CASRGQLNQPQHF. The CDR3 DNA reads TGTGCCAGCAGGGGACAGCTAAATCAGCCCCAGCATTTT.

This clone was seen just once. The genes are TRBV6-6 and TRBJ1-2, with TRBD1 identical over 8 bases. The CDR3 is 16 residues long. After removal of 1 base from V and 1 base from J, the junction contained 5 bases not matched to a gene. CDR1 is MNHNY and CDR2 is SVGAGI in the germline V gene (reference sequence). The CDR3 DNA follows: TGTGCCAGCAGTTACTTAGGCAGGGGGCTTAACTATGGCTACACCTTC. Translated, it gives CASSYLGRGLNYGYTF.

The genes are TRBV6-1 and TRBJ2-1, with 10 bases that match TRBD1. The V gene's germline CDR1 is MNHNS and CDR2 SASEGT. This CDR3 spans 16 amino acids. V dropped 4 bases and J dropped 5; count of bases not matched to a gene: 8. CDR3 coding DNA: TGTGCCAGCAGTGGCATCCCGGGACAGGGGAACAATGAGCAGTTCTTC. Its protein product is CASSGIPGQGNNEQFF.

This clone was picked up a small number of times. V usage is TRBV28 and J usage is TRBJ2-5; a weak D match, TRBD2 (6 bases). The J call may be in error: the DNA end matches TRBJ2-7 better. CDR1 is MDHEN, CDR2 SYDVKM, per germline. The CDR3 runs 14 residues. CDR3: CASSLGGIGYEQYF. For the CDR3, the DNA is TGTGCCAGCAGTTTAGGCGGGATAGGCTACGAGCAGTACTTC.

V and J are TRBV7-6 and TRBJ1-1; 9 bases map to TRBD1. The CDR3 length is 15 residues. V lost 3 bases to trimming and J lost 2 bases; unmatched junction nucleotides: 4. CDR1 is SGHVS, CDR2 FNYEAQ, per germline. The CDR3 region has the DNA TGTGCCAGCAGCTTGACAGGGGGAGGAAACACTGAAGCTTTCTTT. This sequence encodes CASSLTGGGNTEAFF.

The rearrangement links TRBV6-1 to TRBJ2-1; 7 bases match TRBD2. The CDR3 is made up of 14 amino acids. V shed 4 bases, J shed 9 bases, and the junction held 9 bases outside the gene matches. The V gene's germline CDR1 is MNHNS and CDR2 SASEGT. The CDR3 sequence: CASSGWEGGTEQFF. The CDR3 region has the DNA TGTGCCAGCAGTGGGTGGGAGGGAGGCACTGAGCAGTTCTTC.

A single count supports this clone. The rearrangement links TRBV4-2 to TRBJ2-7, with 10 nucleotides matching TRBD2. This CDR3 region has 15 residues. Trimming at V came to 0 bases and at J to 7 bases, leaving 6 bases not matched to a gene. Germline V gene sequence: CDR1 LGHNA, CDR2 YNFKEQ. The CDR3 sequence is CASSQDYLAGVEQYF. The DNA for the CDR3 is TGTGCCAGCAGCCAAGATTATCTAGCGGGAGTTGAGCAGTACTTC.

The chain combines TRBV6-6 with TRBJ1-2, with a possible D match to TRBD1 (6 bases). Trimming took 10 bases from V and 5 from J, leaving 20 bases between them. Germline values: CDR1 MNHNY, CDR2 SVGAGI (reference sequence). This CDR3 comprises 14 residues. The CDR3 DNA reads as TGTGCCACAACATCGGCAGGGGCTAGGTATGGCTACACCTTC. Translating gives CATTSAGARYGYTF.

This clone was seen more than once but under ten times. The V call is TRBV19, the J call TRBJ1-5; tentatively, D is TRBD1 (6 bases). The CDR3 contains 16 residues. Looked up from germline, CDR1 is LNHDA and CDR2 is SQIVND (reference sequence). The V gene lost 4 bases and the J gene lost 2 bases, with 15 bases spanning the gap. The CDR3 reads CASSRGQTGGNQPQHF. The CDR3, as DNA: TGTGCCAGTAGTAGGGGACAAACCGGAGGCAATCAGCCCCAGCATTTT.

V usage is TRBV5-4 and J usage is TRBJ1-3; possibly TRBD1 for D (6 bases). Between the trimmed V and J ends, which lost 2 bases and 4 bases, there was a span of 10 bases. This CDR3 spans 14 amino acids. CDR1 is SGHNT, CDR2 YYREEE, per germline (reference sequence). CDR3 region: CASSFRDTGNTIYF. The CDR3 coding sequence is TGTGCCAGCAGCTTCCGGGACACAGGAAACACCATATATTTT.

This clone was counted only a few times. The chain carries TRBV7-2 and TRBJ1-5, with 8 bases fitting TRBD1. V was pared by 5 bases and J by 5 bases, with 8 bases of the junction left unmatched. The CDR3 length is 15 residues. CDR1 and CDR2 (germline): SGHTA, FQGNSA. The CDR3 here is CASSPAGGVYQPQHF. The CDR3 DNA follows: TGTGCCAGCAGCCCGGCAGGGGGCGTTTATCAGCCCCAGCATTTT.

The chain combines TRBV28 with TRBJ2-5, with D unclear. V dropped 7 bases and J dropped 5 bases, with 8 bases sitting between them. The CDR3 length is 11 residues. Germline CDR1 MDHEN, CDR2 SYDVKM. The CDR3 region has the DNA TGTGCCAGCACCAGTTTTGAGACCCAGTACTTC. It is translated as CASTSFETQYF.

V gene TRBV5-4 combines with J gene TRBJ1-4; no clear D. V was clipped by 10 bases and J by 0 bases, with 10 bases between them. This CDR3 comprises 13 residues. Germline V gives CDR1 SGHNT, CDR2 YYREEE (reference sequence). CDR3: CAVEDSTNEKLFF. In DNA form, the CDR3 reads TGTGCCGTAGAGGATTCAACTAATGAAAAACTGTTTTTT.

J is TRBJ2-5 and V is TRBV7-7; 9 bases are a match to TRBD1. Germline V CDR1 and CDR2: SSHAT, FNYEAQ (reference sequence). The CDR3 totals 15 residues. V shed 6 bases, J shed 5 bases, and the junction held 10 bases outside the gene matches. In DNA, the CDR3 is TGTGCCAGCAGTATACTGGGACAGGGTATCGAGACCCAGTACTTC. Amino acid sequence: CASSILGQGIETQYF.

The chain is built from TRBV28 and TRBJ2-2, with D possibly TRBD2 on 6 matching bases. Between the trimmed V and J ends, which lost 5 bases and 5 bases, there was a span of 18 bases. Germline CDR1 MDHEN, CDR2 SYDVKM. The CDR3 extends over 16 amino acids. The CDR3 is CASSGYPGRITGELFF. DNA of the CDR3: TGTGCCAGCAGTGGGTATCCCGGGAGAATTACCGGGGAGCTGTTTTTT. The full variable domain, rest sourced from reference TRBV28 and TRBJ2-2, is DVKVTQSSRYLVKRTGEKVFLECVQDMDHENMFWYRQDPGLGLRLIYFSYDVKMKEKGDIPEGYSVSREKKERFSLILESASTNQTSMYLCASSGYPGRITGELFFGEGSRLTVL.

The chain combines TRBV6-5 with TRBJ2-3; D might be TRBD2 (5 bases). V was cut by 2 bases and J by 2 bases, with 11 bases left in between. Germline-derived CDR1 and CDR2 are MNHEY and SVGAGI. This CDR3 contains 15 residues. CDR3 amino acids: CASSYSGPDTDTQYF. CDR3 DNA: TGTGCCAGCAGTTACAGCGGACCCGACACAGATACGCAGTATTTT.

The rearrangement uses TRBV7-2 and TRBJ2-7; 8 nucleotides match TRBD2. V trimming: 5 bases; J trimming: 6 bases; junction bases outside the gene matches: 9. This CDR3 has 14 amino acids. CDR1 and CDR2 (germline): SGHTA, FQGNSA. In DNA form, the CDR3 reads TGTGCCAGCAGCCCATTCGGGACTAGTGGCGAGCAGTACTTC. Amino acids: CASSPFGTSGEQYF.